The clone carrying this T cell receptor (beta chain) has only one observation. What it recognizes is unknown. V was trimmed by 0 bases and J by 2 bases, leaving 16 bases between them. Per the germline V gene, CDR1 is SGHRS and CDR2 is YFSETQ. The CDR3 runs 17 residues. The data were taken from a study of T cell repertoires in cytomegalovirus infection. The overall study: Matching HLA type, along with CMV infection, was indicated by public TCR beta signatures.

MiXCR, run by TCRdb on the reads, gives a single entry per CDR3 protein. This sample has more than 650,000 distinct CDR3 sequences, with 35% found just once. Notes on the study in general: Summed frequency of shared TCR beta families picked out CMV carriers who also had the relevant HLA. HLA-C-restricted CMV clonotypes gave the most frequent clonotype in two of eight donors.

The TCR comes from a human donor in good health (CMV status not recorded). Some clones in this sample may be carry-over from other donors' samples. This chain connects TRBV5-1 to TRBJ2-3; D may match TRBD1 or TRBD2 (5 bases each). The sample taken for sequencing was PBMCs. CDR3 region: CASSLERGVRFTDTQYF. The CDR3 DNA follows: TGCGCCAGCAGCTTGGAGAGAGGGGTCCGTTTCACAGATACGCAGTATTTT.